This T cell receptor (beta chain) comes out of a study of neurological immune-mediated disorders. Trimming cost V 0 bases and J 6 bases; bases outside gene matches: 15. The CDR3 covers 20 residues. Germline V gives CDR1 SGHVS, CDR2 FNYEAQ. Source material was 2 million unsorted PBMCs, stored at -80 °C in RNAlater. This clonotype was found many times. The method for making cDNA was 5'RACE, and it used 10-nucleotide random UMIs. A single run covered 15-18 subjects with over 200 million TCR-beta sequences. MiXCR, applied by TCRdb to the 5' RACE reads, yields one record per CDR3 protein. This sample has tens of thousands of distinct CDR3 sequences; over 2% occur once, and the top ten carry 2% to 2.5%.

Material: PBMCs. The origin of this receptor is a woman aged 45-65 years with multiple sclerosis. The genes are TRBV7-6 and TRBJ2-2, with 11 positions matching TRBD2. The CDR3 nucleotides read TGTGCCAGCAGCTTAGCTTTTCGTAGCGGGAGGGCCATAAGGTCCGGGGAGCTGTTTTTT. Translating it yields CASSLAFRSGRAIRSGELFF.